This T cell receptor beta chain was identified during a study of blood T cell repertoires in COVID-19. Overall study context: COVID-19 samples from acute and convalescent phases originated in the United States, Italy and Spain. PBMCs, B-cell-depleted T cells, or T cells were the source of the cDNA or gDNA that made up the material.

How the authors handled the data: Researchers report that nucleated cell counts were estimated from reference gene primer amplification. This table comes from immunoSEQ multiplex PCR, and its TCRdb copy is limited to in-frame clones, with some not included. D and trimming come from the DNA, and the V and J calls and clone size come from that table. Altogether about 120,000 clones are present, 85% being singletons, with the ten largest covering 27%. Material for sequencing was peripheral blood. The TCR originated in a woman aged 80 or older with acute or convalescent COVID-19.

The CDR3 bases are TGTGCCAGTAACCCTAGCGGGGTTAACAATGAGCAGTTCTTC. It codes for CASNPSGVNNEQFF. The gene calls are TRBV19 and TRBJ2-1, with 9 bases that match TRBD2. V was clipped by 7 bases and J by 5 bases; unmatched bases: 6. The length of the CDR3 is 14 residues. From germline, CDR1 is LNHDA and CDR2 SQIVND (reference sequence).